This T cell receptor beta chain emerged from a study of blood T cells in healthy people across ages. The junction had 5 bases not matched to a gene; V was cut back by 5 bases and J by 5 bases. This CDR3 is 15 amino acids long. Primers used in a second PCR of roughly 6 to 11 cycles were a sample-barcoded 5' primer and a J-beta primer mix. TCRdb ran MiXCR on the 5' RACE reads and lists one entry per CDR3 protein. Of 1.2 million to 1.5 million distinct CDR3 sequences listed, about 43% are singletons. The specimen sequenced was blood. The TCR originated in a woman younger than 30 in good health. The chain is built from TRBV12-3 or TRBV12-4 and TRBJ2-3; 12 bases are a match to TRBD2. The DNA for the CDR3 is TGTGCCAGCAGTCGGACTAGCGGGATGGGAGATACGCAGTATTTT. Its protein product is CASSRTSGMGDTQYF.